This TCR beta chain was identified in a study of metastatic and nonmetastatic thyroid tumors (dated by TCRdb to 2018 to 2021). For the wider study: For patients with malignant and with benign thyroid disease, the researchers compared repertoires between peripheral blood samples and tumor or nodule tissue samples.

No treatment had been received by any patient before thyroid surgery. Using T-cell receptor beta sequencing, the researchers looked back retrospectively at clinical samples from patients, gathered between about 2011 and 2018. What the work shows at the level of the full study, not this receptor alone: In both blood and tumor samples, malignant tumors were reported to have significantly higher TCR beta diversity than benign nodules.

As for this clone: Its recognized antigen is unknown. Within one base of it there is no much larger clone, and no base qualities were kept.

Library preparation was by PCR. TCRdb shows the sequencer as Illumina HiSeq 4000. High-throughput sequencing was used to profile the TCR beta-chain CDR3 region of each patient. On the authors' methods: Drawing on CDR3 differences between clinicopathological groups, the researchers built a classifier meant to tell apart patients with distant-metastatic papillary thyroid cancer. The Shannon index was used to measure repertoire diversity, and the Morisita-Horn index was used to measure how similar tumor and blood repertoires were. In-frame beta chains were kept once TCRdb had trimmed the public reads at Q25 with fastp and called clones with MiXCR. The V and J calls were not made by the authors but by TCRdb's processing. The sample yields about 38,000 clones; around 26% were counted once. Of the sample, around 9.6% falls within the top ten clones. Including the terminal cysteine and phenylalanine, the CDR3 comprises 12 residues. Here the CDR3 DNA is all that survives: 36 bases in frame from base 1. Relative to germline, V is missing 6 bases and J is missing 2 bases, with 1 base of the junction outside any gene match. The germline V gene (reference sequence) specifies MNHEY as CDR1 and SMNVEV as CDR2.

The sample was blood. The chain couples TRBV27 to TRBJ2-7, with 7 bases in between that match TRBD1. The sequence came from a female donor with papillary thyroid cancer or a benign thyroid nodule (not recorded which). Some clones in this sample may be carry-over from other donors' samples. The DNA sequence is TGTGCCAGCAGAGGGACAGCCTACGAGCAGTACTTC. Its translation reads: CASRGTAYEQYF.